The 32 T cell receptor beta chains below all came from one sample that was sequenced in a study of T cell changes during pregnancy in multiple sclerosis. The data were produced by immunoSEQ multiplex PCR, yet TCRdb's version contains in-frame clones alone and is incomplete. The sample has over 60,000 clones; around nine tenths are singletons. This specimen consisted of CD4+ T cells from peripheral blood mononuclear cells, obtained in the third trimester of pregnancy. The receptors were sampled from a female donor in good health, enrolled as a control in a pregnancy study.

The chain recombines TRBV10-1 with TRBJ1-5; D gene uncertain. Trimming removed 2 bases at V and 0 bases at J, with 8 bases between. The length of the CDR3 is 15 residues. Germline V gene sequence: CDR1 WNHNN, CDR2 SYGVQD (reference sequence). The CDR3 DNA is TGCGCCAGCAGTGAGCTAGGAAATAGCAATCAGCCCCAGCATTTT. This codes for CASSELGNSNQPQHF.

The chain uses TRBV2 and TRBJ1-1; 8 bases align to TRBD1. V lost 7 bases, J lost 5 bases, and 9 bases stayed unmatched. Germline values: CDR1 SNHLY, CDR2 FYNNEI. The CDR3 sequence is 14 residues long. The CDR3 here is CASNTGGGSTEAFF. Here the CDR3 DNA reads TGTGCCAGCAACACAGGGGGGGGTTCTACTGAAGCTTTCTTT.

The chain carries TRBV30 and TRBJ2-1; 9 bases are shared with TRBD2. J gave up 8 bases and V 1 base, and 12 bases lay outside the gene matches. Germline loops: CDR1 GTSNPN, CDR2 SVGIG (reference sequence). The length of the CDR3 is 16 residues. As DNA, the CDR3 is TGTGCCTGGAGTGAGGACTTGGCTAGCGGGATATATGAGCAGTTCTTC. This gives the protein CAWSEDLASGIYEQFF.

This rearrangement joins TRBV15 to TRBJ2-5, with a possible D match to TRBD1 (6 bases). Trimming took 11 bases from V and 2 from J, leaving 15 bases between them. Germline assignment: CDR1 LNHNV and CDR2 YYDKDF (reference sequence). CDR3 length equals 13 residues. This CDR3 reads CAESTGPQETQYF. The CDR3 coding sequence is TGTGCCGAGTCCACAGGGCCGCAAGAGACCCAGTACTTC.

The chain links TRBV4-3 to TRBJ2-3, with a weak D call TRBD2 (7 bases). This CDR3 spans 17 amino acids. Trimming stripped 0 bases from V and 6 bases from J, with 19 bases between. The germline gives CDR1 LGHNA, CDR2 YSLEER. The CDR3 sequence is CASSQDWGRGSMDTQYF. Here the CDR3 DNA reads TGCGCCAGCAGCCAAGATTGGGGGCGGGGGTCGATGGATACGCAGTATTTT.

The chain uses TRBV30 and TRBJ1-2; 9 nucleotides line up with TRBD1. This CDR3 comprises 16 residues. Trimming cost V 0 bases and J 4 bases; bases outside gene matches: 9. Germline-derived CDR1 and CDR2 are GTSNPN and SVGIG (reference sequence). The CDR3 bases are TGTGCCTGGAGTGTACTAGGACAGGGGATCGGCTATGGCTACACCTTC. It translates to CAWSVLGQGIGYGYTF.

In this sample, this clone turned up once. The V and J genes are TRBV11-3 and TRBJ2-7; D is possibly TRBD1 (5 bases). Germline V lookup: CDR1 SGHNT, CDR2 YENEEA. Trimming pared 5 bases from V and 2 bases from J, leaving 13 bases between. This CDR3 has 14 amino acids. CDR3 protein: CASSPKGRAYEQYF. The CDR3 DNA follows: TGTGCCAGCAGCCCCAAAGGCAGGGCCTACGAGCAGTACTTC.

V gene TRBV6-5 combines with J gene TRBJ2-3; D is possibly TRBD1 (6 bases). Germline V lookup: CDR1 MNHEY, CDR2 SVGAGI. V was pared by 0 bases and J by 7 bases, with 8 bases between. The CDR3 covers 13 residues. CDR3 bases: TGTGCCAGCAGTTACTCTGGACAGAATACGCAGTATTTT. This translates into CASSYSGQNTQYF.

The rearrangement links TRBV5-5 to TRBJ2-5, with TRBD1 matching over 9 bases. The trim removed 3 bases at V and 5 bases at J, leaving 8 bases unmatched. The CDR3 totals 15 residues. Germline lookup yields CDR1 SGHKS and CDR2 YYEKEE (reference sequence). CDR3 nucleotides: TGTGCCAGCAGCTCCGGGACAGGGTCCGCTGAGACCCAGTACTTC. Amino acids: CASSSGTGSAETQYF.

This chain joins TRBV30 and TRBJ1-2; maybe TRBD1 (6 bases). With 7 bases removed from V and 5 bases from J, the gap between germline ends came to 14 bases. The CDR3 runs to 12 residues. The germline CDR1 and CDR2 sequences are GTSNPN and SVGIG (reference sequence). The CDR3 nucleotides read TGTGCCTCTGGGAGGGGGGGGTATGGCTACACCTTC. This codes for CASGRGGYGYTF. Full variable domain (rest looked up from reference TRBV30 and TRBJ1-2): SQTIHQWPATLVQPVGSPLSLECTVEGTSNPNLYWYRQAAGRGLQLLFYSVGIGQISSEVPQNLSASRPQDRQFILSSKKLLLSDSGFYLCASGRGGYGYTFGSGTRLTVV.

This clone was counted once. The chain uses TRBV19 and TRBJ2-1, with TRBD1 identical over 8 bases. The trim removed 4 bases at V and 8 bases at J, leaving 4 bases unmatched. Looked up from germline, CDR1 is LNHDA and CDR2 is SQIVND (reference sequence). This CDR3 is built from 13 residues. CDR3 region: CASSRTGLDEQFF. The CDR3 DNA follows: TGTGCCAGTAGTAGGACAGGGTTGGATGAGCAGTTCTTC.

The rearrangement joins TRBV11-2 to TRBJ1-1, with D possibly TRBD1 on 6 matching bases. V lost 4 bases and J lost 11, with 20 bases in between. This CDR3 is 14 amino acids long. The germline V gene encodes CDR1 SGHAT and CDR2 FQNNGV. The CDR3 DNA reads TGTGCCAGCAGCTCCATTCGGCGGGGGCGGGTTGCTTTCTTT. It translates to CASSSIRRGRVAFF. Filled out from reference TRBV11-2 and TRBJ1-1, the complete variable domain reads EAGVAQSPRYKIIEKRQSVAFWCNPISGHATLYWYQQILGQGPKLLIQFQNNGVVDDSQLPKDRFSAERLKGVDSTLKIQPAKLEDSAVYLCASSSIRRGRVAFFGQGTRLTVV.

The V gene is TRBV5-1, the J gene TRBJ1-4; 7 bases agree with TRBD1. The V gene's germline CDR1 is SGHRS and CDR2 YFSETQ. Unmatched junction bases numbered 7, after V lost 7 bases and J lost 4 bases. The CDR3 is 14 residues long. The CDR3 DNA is TGCGCCAGCGGGCCAGGGGGTGTTAATGAAAAACTGTTTTTT. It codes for CASGPGGVNEKLFF.

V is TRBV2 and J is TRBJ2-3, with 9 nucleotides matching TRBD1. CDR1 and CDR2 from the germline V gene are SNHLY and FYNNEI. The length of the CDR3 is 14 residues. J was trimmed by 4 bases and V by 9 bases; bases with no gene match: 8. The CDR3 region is CASRPGQGSDTQYF. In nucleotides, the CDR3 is TGTGCCAGTCGACCTGGACAGGGGTCAGATACGCAGTATTTT. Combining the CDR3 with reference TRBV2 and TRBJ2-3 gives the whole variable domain EPEVTQTPSHQVTQMGQEVILRCVPISNHLYFYWYRQILGQKVEFLVSFYNNEISEKSEIFDDQFSVERPDGSNFTLKIRSTKLEDSAMYFCASRPGQGSDTQYFGPGTRLTVL.

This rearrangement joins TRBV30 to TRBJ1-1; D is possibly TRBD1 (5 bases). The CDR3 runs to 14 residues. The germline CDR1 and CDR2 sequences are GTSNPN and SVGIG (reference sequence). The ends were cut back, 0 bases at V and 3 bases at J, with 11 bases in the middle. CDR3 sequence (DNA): TGTGCCTGGAGTGTACGACAGACACACACTGAAGCTTTCTTT. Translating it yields CAWSVRQTHTEAFF.

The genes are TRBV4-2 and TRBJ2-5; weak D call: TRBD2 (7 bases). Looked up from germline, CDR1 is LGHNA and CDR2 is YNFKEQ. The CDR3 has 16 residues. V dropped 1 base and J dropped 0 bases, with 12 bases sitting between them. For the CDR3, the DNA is TGTGCCAGCAGCCAAGTCCTCGGGGGGCACCAAGAGACCCAGTACTTC. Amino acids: CASSQVLGGHQETQYF.

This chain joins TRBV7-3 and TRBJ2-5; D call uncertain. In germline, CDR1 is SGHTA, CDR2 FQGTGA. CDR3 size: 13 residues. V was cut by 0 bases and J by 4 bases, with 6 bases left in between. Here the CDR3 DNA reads TGTGCCAGCAGCTTAACGGGCGCAGAGACCCAGTACTTC. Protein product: CASSLTGAETQYF.

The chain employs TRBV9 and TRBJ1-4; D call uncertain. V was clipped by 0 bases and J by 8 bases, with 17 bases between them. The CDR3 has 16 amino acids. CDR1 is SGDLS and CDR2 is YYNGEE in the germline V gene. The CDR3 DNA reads TGTGCCAGCAGCGTAGGGCTGGTAGCTAATGACGAAAAACTGTTTTTT. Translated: CASSVGLVANDEKLFF.

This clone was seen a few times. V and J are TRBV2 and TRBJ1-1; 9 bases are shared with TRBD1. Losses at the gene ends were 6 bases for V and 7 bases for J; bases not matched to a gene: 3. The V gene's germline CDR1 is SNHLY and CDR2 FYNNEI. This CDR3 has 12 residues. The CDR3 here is CASSRTGDEAFF. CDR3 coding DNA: TGTGCCAGCAGCCGGACAGGGGATGAAGCTTTCTTT. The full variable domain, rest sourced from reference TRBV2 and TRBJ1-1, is EPEVTQTPSHQVTQMGQEVILRCVPISNHLYFYWYRQILGQKVEFLVSFYNNEISEKSEIFDDQFSVERPDGSNFTLKIRSTKLEDSAMYFCASSRTGDEAFFGQGTRLTVV.

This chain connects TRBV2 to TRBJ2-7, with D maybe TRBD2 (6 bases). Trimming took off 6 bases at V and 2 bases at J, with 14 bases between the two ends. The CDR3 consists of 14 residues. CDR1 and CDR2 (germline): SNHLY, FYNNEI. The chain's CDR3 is CASRPGTAAYEQYF. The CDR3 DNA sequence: TGTGCCAGCAGGCCTGGGACTGCTGCCTACGAGCAGTACTTC.

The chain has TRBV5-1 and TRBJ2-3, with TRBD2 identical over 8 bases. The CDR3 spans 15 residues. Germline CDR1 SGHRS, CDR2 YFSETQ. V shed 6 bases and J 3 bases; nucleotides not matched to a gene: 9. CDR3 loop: CASMNGVAGTDTQYF. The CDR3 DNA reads TGCGCCAGCATGAACGGGGTAGCGGGGACAGATACGCAGTATTTT.

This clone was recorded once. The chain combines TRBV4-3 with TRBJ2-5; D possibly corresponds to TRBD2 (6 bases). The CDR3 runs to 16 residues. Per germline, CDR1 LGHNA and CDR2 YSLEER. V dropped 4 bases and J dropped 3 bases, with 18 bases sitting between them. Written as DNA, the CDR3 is TGCGCCAGCAGCCGAACCGGGGACTGGAGGGAAGAGACCCAGTACTTC. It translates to CASSRTGDWREETQYF.

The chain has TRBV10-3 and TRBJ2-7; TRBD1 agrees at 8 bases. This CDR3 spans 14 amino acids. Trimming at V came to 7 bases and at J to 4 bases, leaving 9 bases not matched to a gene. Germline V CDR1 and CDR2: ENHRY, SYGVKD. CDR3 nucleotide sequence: TGTGCCATCATCCGCGGACAGGGCTCTTACGAGCAGTACTTC. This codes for CAIIRGQGSYEQYF.

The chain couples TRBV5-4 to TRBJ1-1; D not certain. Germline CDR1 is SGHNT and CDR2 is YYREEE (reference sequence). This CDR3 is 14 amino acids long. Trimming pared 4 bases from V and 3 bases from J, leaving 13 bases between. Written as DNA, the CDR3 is TGTGCCAGCAGCCTCCCAGAGGGTGACACTGAAGCTTTCTTT. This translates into CASSLPEGDTEAFF.

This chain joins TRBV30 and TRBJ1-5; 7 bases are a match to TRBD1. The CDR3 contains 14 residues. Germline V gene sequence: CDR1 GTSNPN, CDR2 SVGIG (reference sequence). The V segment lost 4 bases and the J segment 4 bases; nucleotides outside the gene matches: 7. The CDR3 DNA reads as TGTGCCTGGAATCGAGGGGGCGGGAATCAGCCCCAGCATTTT. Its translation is CAWNRGGGNQPQHF.

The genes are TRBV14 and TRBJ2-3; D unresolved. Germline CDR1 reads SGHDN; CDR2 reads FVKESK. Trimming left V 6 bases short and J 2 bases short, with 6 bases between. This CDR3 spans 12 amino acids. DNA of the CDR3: TGTGCCAGCAGTCGCTACACAGATACGCAGTATTTT. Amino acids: CASSRYTDTQYF. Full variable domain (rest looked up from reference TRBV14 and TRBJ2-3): EAGVTQFPSHSVIEKGQTVTLRCDPISGHDNLYWYRRVMGKEIKFLLHFVKESKQDESGMPNNRFLAERTGGTYSTLKVQPAELEDSGVYFCASSRYTDTQYFGPGTRLTVL.

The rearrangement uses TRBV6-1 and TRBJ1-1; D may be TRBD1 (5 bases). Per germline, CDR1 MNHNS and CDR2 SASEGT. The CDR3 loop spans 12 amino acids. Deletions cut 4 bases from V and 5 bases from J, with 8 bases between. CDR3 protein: CASSGTLTEAFF. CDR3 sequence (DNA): TGTGCCAGCAGTGGGACACTAACTGAAGCTTTCTTT.

The DNA of the CDR3 is TGTGCCACCTCGCTCGGGACAGGATCCTACAATGAGCAGTTCTTC. Amino acid sequence: CATSLGTGSYNEQFF. The chain carries TRBV15 and TRBJ2-1; 8 bases are shared with TRBD1. Unmatched junction bases numbered 7, after V lost 8 bases and J lost 1 base. In germline, CDR1 is LNHNV, CDR2 YYDKDF (reference sequence). The length of the CDR3 is 15 residues.

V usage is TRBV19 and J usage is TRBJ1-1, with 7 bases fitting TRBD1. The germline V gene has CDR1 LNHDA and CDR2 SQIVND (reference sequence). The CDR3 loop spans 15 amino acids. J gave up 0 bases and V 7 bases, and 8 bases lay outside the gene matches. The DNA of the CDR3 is TGTGCCAGTAAAATAGACAGGGCCATGAACACTGAAGCTTTCTTT. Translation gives CASKIDRAMNTEAFF.

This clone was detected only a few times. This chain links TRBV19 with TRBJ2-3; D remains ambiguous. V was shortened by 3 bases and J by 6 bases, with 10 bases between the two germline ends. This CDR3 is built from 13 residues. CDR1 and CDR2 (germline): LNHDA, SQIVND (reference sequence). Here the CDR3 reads CASSIRRGDTQYF. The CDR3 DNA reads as TGTGCCAGTAGTATTCGTCGCGGTGATACGCAGTATTTT.

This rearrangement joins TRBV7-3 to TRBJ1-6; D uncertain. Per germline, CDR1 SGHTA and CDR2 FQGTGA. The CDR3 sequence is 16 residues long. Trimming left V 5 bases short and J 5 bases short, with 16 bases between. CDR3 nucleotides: TGTGCCAGCAGCATGTCGGCGGGAGGGAATAATTCACCCCTCCACTTT. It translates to CASSMSAGGNNSPLHF.

CDR3 DNA: TGTGCCAGCAGTGACGGTGGAGGGCTGGGTTCACCCCTCCACTTT. Translation gives CASSDGGGLGSPLHF. The V gene is TRBV6-4, the J gene TRBJ1-6; D not certain. With 2 bases removed from V and 9 bases from J, the gap between germline ends came to 14 bases. The CDR3 runs to 15 residues. Germline values: CDR1 MRHNA, CDR2 SNTAGT.